These 18 T cell receptor beta chains originate from one sample sequenced in a study of blood T cell repertoires in COVID-19. The method was immunoSEQ multiplex PCR; TCRdb's version includes in-frame clones alone and lacks a portion of them. The sample has approximately 210,000 clones; more than 75% are singletons. The sample consisted of PBMCs or T cells enriched from blood (not recorded which). Receptors were obtained from a man between 25 and 39 years old in a cohort exposed to, infected with or recovered from COVID-19 (not recorded which).

The chain is built from TRBV6-5 and TRBJ2-5, with 7 bases matching TRBD2. CDR1 and CDR2 (germline): MNHEY, SVGAGI. This CDR3 spans 13 amino acids. V dropped 2 bases and J dropped 6; count of bases not matched to a gene: 3. CDR3 region: CASSYGGGKTQYF. The CDR3 DNA reads TGTGCCAGCAGTTACGGGGGAGGGAAGACCCAGTACTTC.

The chain carries TRBV9 and TRBJ1-1; D perhaps matches TRBD1 (6 bases). The germline V gene encodes CDR1 SGDLS and CDR2 YYNGEE. V was shortened by 0 bases and J by 5 bases, with 11 bases between the two germline ends. The CDR3 loop spans 14 amino acids. DNA of the CDR3: TGTGCCAGCAGCGTAGTGCAGGGGTTGACTGAAGCTTTCTTT. Residues: CASSVVQGLTEAFF.

The chain couples TRBV7-5 to TRBJ2-7; the table's D call, TRBD2, was not checked against the DNA. TRBV7-5 is marked as a pseudogene. This CDR3 is 14 amino acids long. The CDR3 nucleotides read TGTGCCAGAGAGCTAGCGGGAGTTGCAAACGAGCAGTACTTC. Translating gives CARELAGVANEQYF.

Only a few counts were recorded for this clone. The chain combines TRBV7-9 with TRBJ2-2, with D possibly TRBD2 on 6 matching bases. This CDR3 contains 13 residues. CDR1 and CDR2 (germline): SEHNR, FQNEAQ (reference sequence). V was cut by 7 bases and J by 5 bases, with 11 bases left in between. In DNA, the CDR3 is TGTGCCAGCAACCCCAGCGGGACCGGGGAGCTGTTTTTT. Its protein product is CASNPSGTGELFF.

This clone was recorded once. This rearrangement joins TRBV6-2 or TRBV6-3 to TRBJ2-1; TRBD1 agrees at 7 bases. CDR3 length: 15 amino acids. The J segment lost 5 bases and the V segment lost 5 bases, leaving 9 bases of the junction unmatched. CDR1 and CDR2 from the germline V gene are MNHEY and SVGEGT. The CDR3 DNA reads TGTGCCAGCAGTCGAGGACAGGTGAGGGACAATGAGCAGTTCTTC. Translated: CASSRGQVRDNEQFF.

The chain combines TRBV29-1 with TRBJ1-2; D not resolved. Germline values: CDR1 SQVTM, CDR2 ANQGSEA. V was shortened by 4 bases and J by 5 bases, with 11 bases between the two germline ends. The CDR3 consists of 12 residues. CDR3 protein: CSVAEVWYGYTF. The CDR3 DNA sequence: TGCAGCGTTGCGGAGGTTTGGTATGGCTACACCTTC.

CDR3 protein: CASEGQEKYGYTF. The CDR3 DNA is TGTGCCAGCGAGGGACAGGAAAAATATGGCTACACCTTC. The chain is built from TRBV7-9 and TRBJ1-2, with TRBD1 matching 8 bases. V lost 8 bases, J lost 5 bases, and 7 bases stayed unmatched. CDR1 is SEHNR and CDR2 is FQNEAQ in the germline V gene (reference sequence). The CDR3 has 13 residues.

The genes are TRBV24-1 and TRBJ2-7, with no clear D. The CDR3 has 13 residues. The V gene's germline CDR1 is KGHDR and CDR2 SFDVKD. Trimming took 9 bases from V and 0 from J, leaving 11 bases between them. The CDR3 nucleotides read TGTGCCACCCAAGCTTCAAGCTCCTACGAGCAGTACTTC. It yields the protein CATQASSSYEQYF.

The rearrangement links TRBV27 to TRBJ1-2; D is unclear. Germline V CDR1 and CDR2: MNHEY, SMNVEV (reference sequence). The length of the CDR3 is 14 residues. Between the trimmed V and J ends, which lost 0 bases and 2 bases, there was a span of 7 bases. The CDR3 reads CASSLSSRNYGYTF. CDR3 sequence (DNA): TGTGCCAGCAGTTTATCCTCCCGGAACTATGGCTACACCTTC.

This rearrangement joins TRBV7-9 to TRBJ2-7; D unresolved. The V end was cut by 0 bases, the J end by 6 bases, with 6 bases between. Germline V gene sequence: CDR1 SEHNR, CDR2 FQNEAQ (reference sequence). This CDR3 region has 12 residues. CDR3 sequence reads: CASSLARGEQYF. DNA of the CDR3: TGTGCCAGCAGCTTAGCTCGCGGCGAGCAGTACTTC.

V usage is TRBV9 and J usage is TRBJ2-1; D uncertain. The CDR3 is 21 residues long. Germline V gives CDR1 SGDLS, CDR2 YYNGEE. Trimming removed 0 bases at V and 0 bases at J, with 25 bases between. The CDR3 nucleotides read TGTGCCAGCAGCGTAGACAGCCACCTCCGTATTAAACCAAGCTCCTACAATGAGCAGTTCTTC. Translated, it gives CASSVDSHLRIKPSSYNEQFF.

The CDR3 DNA sequence: TGTGCCAGCAGCAAGGGGACAGCGGGGGCCAACGTCCTGACTTTC. Translation gives CASSKGTAGANVLTF. The gene calls are TRBV13 and TRBJ2-6, with 7 nucleotides matching TRBD1. Germline CDR1 and CDR2: PRHDT and FYEKMQ (reference sequence). The CDR3 totals 15 residues. With 5 bases clipped from V and 4 bases from J, the junction kept 5 bases outside the gene matches.

The chain joins TRBV7-2 to TRBJ2-4; TRBD2 matches at 7 bases. Trimming at V came to 2 bases and at J to 8 bases, leaving 9 bases not matched to a gene. The CDR3 runs 15 residues. CDR1 SGHTA and CDR2 FQGNSA come from the germline V gene. CDR3 DNA sequence: TGTGCCAGCAGCTTAAAAGCGGGATTAGGGCACATTCAGTACTTC. Its translation is CASSLKAGLGHIQYF.

V is TRBV12-3 or TRBV12-4 and J is TRBJ1-5; no firm D call. Trimming pared 6 bases from V and 3 bases from J, leaving 6 bases between. CDR3 length equals 12 residues. DNA for the CDR3: TGTGCCAGCAGCCCCAACAATCAGCCCCAGCATTTT. Translation gives CASSPNNQPQHF.

The V gene is TRBV20-1, the J gene TRBJ1-2; TRBD1 aligns across 8 bases. The V and J ends lost 4 bases and 12 bases, in that order; junction bases with no gene match: 4. Germline V gene sequence: CDR1 DFQATT, CDR2 SNEGSKA (reference sequence). The CDR3 loop spans 10 amino acids. The CDR3 sequence is CSATRTGHTF. CDR3 DNA: TGCAGTGCTACTAGGACAGGGCACACCTTC.

The chain joins TRBV28 to TRBJ1-1; TRBD1 agrees at 9 bases. Germline V lookup: CDR1 MDHEN, CDR2 SYDVKM. V was pared by 4 bases and J by 4 bases, with 4 bases of the junction left unmatched. The CDR3 covers 14 residues. This chain's CDR3 is CASSSGQGGTEAFF. The CDR3, as DNA: TGTGCCAGCAGTTCGGGACAGGGTGGCACTGAAGCTTTCTTT. Based on the CDR3 plus reference TRBV28 and TRBJ1-1, the full variable domain is DVKVTQSSRYLVKRTGEKVFLECVQDMDHENMFWYRQDPGLGLRLIYFSYDVKMKEKGDIPEGYSVSREKKERFSLILESASTNQTSMYLCASSSGQGGTEAFFGQGTRLTVV.

The chain uses TRBV29-1 and TRBJ2-1, with D perhaps TRBD2 (5 bases). The CDR3 consists of 13 residues. With 4 bases removed from V and 7 bases from J, the gap between germline ends came to 14 bases. Germline V gives CDR1 SQVTM, CDR2 ANQGSEA. This CDR3 reads CSVARLAFNEQFF. The CDR3 nucleotides read TGCAGCGTTGCTAGGCTAGCCTTTAATGAGCAGTTCTTC.

With regard to this clone: The junction departs from germline at one end; a sequencing error may be responsible. This chain connects TRBV7-7 to TRBJ2-3; TRBD1 might be the D (5 bases). CDR3 size: 14 residues. Germline CDR1 is SSHAT and CDR2 is FNYEAQ (reference sequence). CDR3 in amino acids: CASSFGQGTDTQYF. The CDR3, as DNA: TGTGCTAGCAGCTTCGGGCAGGGAACAGATACGCAGTATTTT. The complete variable domain, with remaining parts taken from reference TRBV7-7 and TRBJ2-3, reads GAGVSQSPRYKVTKRGQDVTLRCDPISSHATLYWYQQALGQGPEFLTYFNYEAQPDKSGLPSDRFSAERPEGSISTLTIQRTEQRDSAMYRCASSFGQGTDTQYFGPGTRLTVL.